This T cell receptor beta chain was sequenced during a study of T cell changes during pregnancy in multiple sclerosis. Clones were sequenced by immunoSEQ multiplex PCR, and TCRdb holds only the in-frame ones, with some missing. The sample yields roughly 58,000 clones, roughly 90% seen once. Germline V lookup: CDR1 SGDLS, CDR2 YYNGEE. The V and J ends lost 7 bases and 6 bases respectively, with 8 bases between them. The CDR3 consists of 12 residues. The J gene is TRBJ1-6, the V gene TRBV9; the D gene is possibly TRBD1 (6 bases). The specimen was CD8+ T cells from peripheral blood mononuclear cells, collected before pregnancy. This TCR was recovered from a female donor with multiple sclerosis, enrolled in a pregnancy study. The CDR3 bases are TGTGCCAGCGGACAGAGTAATTCACCCCTCCACTTT. It encodes CASGQSNSPLHF.